A single sample gave rise to the 28 T cell receptor beta chains below, sequenced in a study of shared clonotypes between healthy human individuals. Some clones are missing from TCRdb's copy, which holds only in-frame ones; the method was immunoSEQ multiplex PCR. The table shows about 1.9 million clones, with just over 90% occurring only once. Only CD45RO-negative cells positively selected for CCR7 counted as naive CD8 cells, so terminally differentiated effector memory CD45RA+ cells were excluded. The sequenced sample consisted of naive CD8+ T cells from PBMCs. The receptor source for this set is a man aged 18 to 29 in good health. Some clones in this sample may be carry-over from other donors' samples.

The gene calls are TRBV19 and TRBJ1-1; D gene ambiguous. The germline gives CDR1 LNHDA, CDR2 SQIVND (reference sequence). The V end was cut by 1 base, the J end by 11 bases, with 17 bases between. This CDR3 is 14 amino acids long. CDR3 bases: TGTGCCAGTAGTATAGGTCGGCTTACCACTGGGGCTTTCTTT. Protein product: CASSIGRLTTGAFF.

The chain is built from TRBV9 and TRBJ2-1; 10 positions match TRBD2. The germline V gene encodes CDR1 SGDLS and CDR2 YYNGEE. With V trimmed by 6 bases and J by 5 bases, 2 bases remained unmatched. This CDR3 is built from 13 residues. The CDR3: CASIGTSDNEQFF. DNA of the CDR3: TGTGCCAGCATCGGGACTAGCGACAATGAGCAGTTCTTC.

This sequence joins TRBV6-6 and TRBJ1-2; 11 bases line up with TRBD1. CDR1 is MNHNY, CDR2 SVGAGI, per germline (reference sequence). This CDR3 has 13 amino acids. With V trimmed by 6 bases and J by 8 bases, 5 bases remained unmatched. The CDR3 region is CASSRDRGGGYTF. For the CDR3, the DNA is TGTGCCAGCAGCCGGGACAGGGGGGGAGGCTACACCTTC.

The rearrangement links TRBV6-5 to TRBJ1-1; the D gene is possibly TRBD1 (5 bases). V was clipped by 0 bases and J by 4 bases, with 9 bases between them. The V gene's germline CDR1 is MNHEY and CDR2 SVGAGI. This CDR3 has 14 amino acids. CDR3 sequence (DNA): TGTGCCAGCAGTTACTCCCCGGGGCCCACTGAAGCTTTCTTT. It codes for CASSYSPGPTEAFF.

This chain joins TRBV15 and TRBJ2-1, with a possible D match to TRBD2 (6 bases). The CDR3 runs to 15 residues. The V and J ends lost 0 bases and 10 bases respectively, with 16 bases between them. Germline CDR1 and CDR2: LNHNV and YYDKDF (reference sequence). CDR3 protein: CATSRDRGTGREQFF. Written as DNA, the CDR3 is TGTGCCACCAGCAGAGATCGGGGGACCGGGAGAGAGCAGTTCTTC.

V usage is TRBV6-1 and J usage is TRBJ2-1, with 11 positions matching TRBD2. Germline loops: CDR1 MNHNS, CDR2 SASEGT. J was trimmed by 4 bases and V by 4 bases; bases with no gene match: 6. The CDR3 has 16 residues. As DNA, the CDR3 is TGTGCCAGCAGTGCGGGACTAGCGGTTGTTTACAATGAGCAGTTCTTC. This sequence encodes CASSAGLAVVYNEQFF.

The chain carries TRBV10-3 and TRBJ1-1; D gene uncertain. CDR3 length: 12 residues. Germline V gene sequence: CDR1 ENHRY, CDR2 SYGVKD. V lost 2 bases, J lost 6 bases, and 7 bases lay in between. The CDR3, as DNA: TGTGCCATCAGTGAGCTGATTTCTGAAGCTTTCTTT. It yields the protein CAISELISEAFF.

The V and J genes are TRBV19 and TRBJ2-7; D is uncertain. The CDR3 is made up of 14 amino acids. CDR1 and CDR2 (germline): LNHDA, SQIVND (reference sequence). V lost 3 bases to trimming and J lost 3 bases, with 12 bases between them. The CDR3 coding sequence is TGTGCCAGTAGTATCCGCCCCGGTAACTACGAGCAGTACTTC. It yields the protein CASSIRPGNYEQYF.

V usage is TRBV28 and J usage is TRBJ1-6, with 9 nucleotides matching TRBD1. Trimming cost V 10 bases and J 12 bases; bases outside gene matches: 13. The CDR3 has 14 amino acids. Germline V CDR1 and CDR2: MDHEN, SYDVKM. In DNA form, the CDR3 reads TGTGCCACTCAGATGGGACAGGGACTACGACCCCTCCACTTT. Protein sequence: CATQMGQGLRPLHF.

This chain connects TRBV4-1 to TRBJ1-5; D is perhaps TRBD1 (6 bases). Germline V gene sequence: CDR1 MGHRA, CDR2 YSYEKL. V was clipped by 1 base and J by 6 bases, with 19 bases between them. The CDR3 consists of 17 residues. The CDR3 here is CASSQGVAVGGAQPQHF. As DNA, the CDR3 is TGCGCCAGCAGCCAAGGTGTGGCGGTGGGGGGGGCTCAGCCCCAGCATTTT.

The chain joins TRBV6-6 to TRBJ2-7; TRBD2 agrees at 7 bases. Germline V CDR1 and CDR2: MNHNY, SVGAGI (reference sequence). The CDR3 length is 14 residues. V shed 2 bases, J shed 4 bases, and the junction held 5 bases outside the gene matches. This chain's CDR3 is CASSYGGRTYEQYF. The CDR3 bases are TGTGCCAGCAGTTACGGCGGGAGAACGTACGAGCAGTACTTC.

This clone was recorded a few times. This chain connects TRBV6-1 to TRBJ1-2; no definite D call. The CDR3 runs to 15 residues. CDR1 is MNHNS, CDR2 SASEGT, per germline. Trimming left V 0 bases short and J 4 bases short, with 12 bases between. CDR3 bases: TGTGCCAGCAGTGAAGCTGTGAATAGGCCCTATGGCTACACCTTC. Protein sequence: CASSEAVNRPYGYTF.

CDR3 nucleotides: TGTGCCAGTAGAGGTGGGCTAGCGGGGGGCCCCTGGGAGACCCAGTACTTC. This translates into CASRGGLAGGPWETQYF. The rearrangement uses TRBV19 and TRBJ2-5; 11 bases align to TRBD2. The germline gives CDR1 LNHDA, CDR2 SQIVND (reference sequence). There are 17 residues in the CDR3. V lost 6 bases and J lost 5; bases outside the gene matches: 14.

This clone is a singleton in its sample. The chain has TRBV7-7 and TRBJ1-1; no clear D gene. Germline lookup yields CDR1 SSHAT and CDR2 FNYEAQ (reference sequence). CDR3 length equals 13 residues. Trimming left V 2 bases short and J 1 base short, with 5 bases between. Here the CDR3 reads CASSLTANTEAFF. DNA for the CDR3: TGTGCCAGCAGCTTAACAGCGAACACTGAAGCTTTCTTT.

The table lists this clone with a few counts. The V and J genes are TRBV12-5 and TRBJ1-5; TRBD1 is a possible D gene (6 bases). Trimming left V 7 bases short and J 5 bases short, with 21 bases between. The CDR3 loop spans 16 amino acids. Germline CDR1 reads LGHNT; CDR2 reads FRNRAP. CDR3 bases: TGTGCTAGTGAACGTCAGGTGCAGGGGTGGGATCAGCCCCAGCATTTT. Translating gives CASERQVQGWDQPQHF. The variable domain in full, with the rest retrieved from reference TRBV12-5 and TRBJ1-5, is DARVTQTPRHKVTEMGQEVTMRCQPILGHNTVFWYRQTMMQGLELLAYFRNRAPLDDSGMPKDRFSAEMPDATLATLKIQPSEPRDSAVYFCASERQVQGWDQPQHFGDGTRLSIL.

This chain joins TRBV5-6 and TRBJ1-1; perhaps TRBD1 as D (6 bases). From germline, CDR1 is SGHDT and CDR2 YYEEEE. The V end was cut by 4 bases, the J end by 1 base, with 14 bases between. CDR3 length: 15 residues. This CDR3 reads CASSPMPGANTEAFF. DNA for the CDR3: TGTGCCAGCAGCCCCATGCCAGGGGCGAACACTGAAGCTTTCTTT.

The V call is TRBV7-8, the J call TRBJ2-7; possibly TRBD1 for D (5 bases). The CDR3 extends over 14 amino acids. V was clipped by 1 base and J by 3 bases, with 10 bases between them. The V gene's germline CDR1 is SGHVS and CDR2 FQNEAQ. Here the CDR3 reads CASSLEGWGYEQYF. In nucleotides, the CDR3 is TGTGCCAGCAGCTTAGAGGGGTGGGGCTACGAGCAGTACTTC.

In regard to this clone: Other DNA sequences of this sample code for an identical CDR3. V usage is TRBV9 and J usage is TRBJ2-1; TRBD2 matches at 11 bases. This CDR3 is 15 amino acids long. V shed 3 bases, J shed 5 bases, and the junction held 4 bases outside the gene matches. In germline, CDR1 is SGDLS, CDR2 YYNGEE. This CDR3 reads CASSAGLAGNNEQFF. As DNA, the CDR3 is TGTGCCAGCAGCGCTGGACTAGCGGGCAACAATGAGCAGTTCTTC.

The gene calls are TRBV28 and TRBJ2-6; D call uncertain. V lost 5 bases, J lost 0 bases, and 26 bases lay in between. In germline, CDR1 is MDHEN, CDR2 SYDVKM. The CDR3 is 21 residues long. This CDR3 reads CASSTTRLRPNPSSGANVLTF. CDR3 DNA sequence: TGTGCCAGCAGTACAACCCGGCTCAGACCTAACCCAAGCTCTGGGGCCAACGTCCTGACTTTC.

The chain couples TRBV6-1 to TRBJ2-1; 8 positions agree with TRBD2. This CDR3 has 19 amino acids. Germline CDR1 is MNHNS and CDR2 is SASEGT. V gave up 1 base and J gave up 0 bases; unmatched junction bases: 11. The DNA for the CDR3 is TGTGCCAGCAGTGAAGTATCGCGGGAGGCCAGGAGCTCCTACAATGAGCAGTTCTTC. It yields the protein CASSEVSREARSSYNEQFF.

This clone was recorded once. This chain joins TRBV27 and TRBJ2-2, with a possible D match to TRBD1 (6 bases). The CDR3 is 14 residues long. Germline CDR1 is MNHEY and CDR2 is SMNVEV (reference sequence). The ends were cut back, 6 bases at V and 3 bases at J, with 11 bases in the middle. CDR3 residues: CASRAGVYTGELFF. CDR3 sequence (DNA): TGTGCCAGCAGGGCAGGGGTATACACCGGGGAGCTGTTTTTT.

V is TRBV27 and J is TRBJ2-2; 13 bases are shared with TRBD2. The CDR3 spans 16 residues. With 5 bases clipped from V and 7 bases from J, the junction kept 7 bases outside the gene matches. CDR1 is MNHEY, CDR2 SMNVEV, per germline (reference sequence). The CDR3 protein is CASSTSGRAGYGELFF. CDR3 sequence (DNA): TGTGCCAGCAGTACTAGCGGGAGGGCCGGGTACGGGGAGCTGTTTTTT.

This chain joins TRBV27 and TRBJ2-3; TRBD2 aligns across 13 bases. Unmatched junction bases numbered 5, after V lost 5 bases and J lost 3 bases. The CDR3 runs to 16 residues. From germline, CDR1 is MNHEY and CDR2 SMNVEV (reference sequence). CDR3 coding DNA: TGTGCCAGCAGTCCGGGGACTAGCGGGACGACAGATACGCAGTATTTT. Protein product: CASSPGTSGTTDTQYF.

This chain joins TRBV15 and TRBJ1-5; D possibly corresponds to TRBD1 (6 bases). Trimming pared 0 bases from V and 6 bases from J, leaving 12 bases between. Germline V gene sequence: CDR1 LNHNV, CDR2 YYDKDF (reference sequence). The CDR3 consists of 15 residues. CDR3 amino acids: CATSRDGGPVQPQHF. CDR3 nucleotides: TGTGCCACCAGCAGAGACGGGGGGCCCGTTCAGCCCCAGCATTTT.

The chain joins TRBV2 to TRBJ1-2; D is unresolved. CDR3 size: 16 residues. The germline CDR1 and CDR2 sequences are SNHLY and FYNNEI. The ends were cut back, 5 bases at V and 3 bases at J, with 19 bases in the middle. CDR3 DNA sequence: TGTGCCAGCAGTCAGACACCCGGAGCAGCCTACTATGGCTACACCTTC. It specifies CASSQTPGAAYYGYTF. The complete variable domain, with remaining parts taken from reference TRBV2 and TRBJ1-2, reads EPEVTQTPSHQVTQMGQEVILRCVPISNHLYFYWYRQILGQKVEFLVSFYNNEISEKSEIFDDQFSVERPDGSNFTLKIRSTKLEDSAMYFCASSQTPGAAYYGYTFGSGTRLTVV.

The J gene is TRBJ2-1, the V gene TRBV2; perhaps D is TRBD1 or TRBD2 (6 bases each). Germline-derived CDR1 and CDR2 are SNHLY and FYNNEI. Trimming stripped 10 bases from V and 4 bases from J, with 17 bases between. The CDR3 has 14 amino acids. CDR3 sequence reads: CAITPRGQYNEQFF. The CDR3 nucleotides are TGTGCCATTACGCCCCGGGGGCAGTACAATGAGCAGTTCTTC.

The rearrangement uses TRBV19 and TRBJ2-5; tentatively, D is TRBD2 (5 bases). This CDR3 comprises 14 residues. V was trimmed by 3 bases and J by 0 bases, leaving 8 bases between them. Per the germline V gene, CDR1 is LNHDA and CDR2 is SQIVND (reference sequence). The CDR3 region is CASSIWGDQETQYF. CDR3 DNA: TGTGCCAGTAGTATCTGGGGAGACCAAGAGACCCAGTACTTC.

A word on this clone: This specimen includes other DNA sequences encoding the same CDR3. The chain recombines TRBV6-5 with TRBJ2-7, with a possible D match to TRBD2 (5 bases). Between the trimmed V and J ends, which lost 0 bases and 4 bases, there was a span of 7 bases. The length of the CDR3 is 13 residues. From germline, CDR1 is MNHEY and CDR2 SVGAGI. CDR3 amino acids: CASSYSREYEQYF. The CDR3 DNA reads as TGTGCCAGCAGTTACTCGAGGGAGTACGAGCAGTACTTC.